This TCR beta chain was identified during a study of OX40 agonist ivuxolimab in advanced cancers. The wider study: The dose of intravenous ivuxolimab that patients received every 2 weeks ranged from 0.01 to 10 mg/kg.

This clone was recorded at least ten times. It was autoimmune disease history or systemic immunosuppression that excluded patients. Blood sampling took place at baseline, cycle 4 day 1, and cycle 7 day 1. Method: immunoSEQ multiplex PCR; TCRdb's copy keeps in-frame clones and lacks some. The table has about 33,000 clones, about 73% seen once; the top ten hold 9.5% to 15%. The germline V gene has CDR1 MGHRA and CDR2 YSYEKL. The CDR3 is 17 residues long. J was trimmed by 1 base and V by 2 bases; bases with no gene match: 5. The receptor comes from an adult with an advanced solid tumor such as melanoma, head and neck, liver or kidney cancer. This specimen was CD4+ or CD8+ T cells sorted from blood, taken in a trial of the OX40 agonist ivuxolimab. This sequence joins TRBV4-1 and TRBJ1-5; 10 positions agree with TRBD1. CDR3 loop: CASSQILDRGSNQPQHF. In DNA, the CDR3 is TGCGCCAGCAGCCAAATTTTGGACAGGGGGAGCAATCAGCCCCAGCATTTT.